This T cell receptor beta chain emerged from a study of blood T cells in healthy people across ages. The study, taken as a whole, reports: Shifts in expanded clonotypes may have been confounded by donor CMV status, which was unknown.

As to this clonotype: No antigen is known for it.

A J-beta primer mix and a sample-barcoded 5' primer were used in a second PCR of roughly 6 to 11 cycles. A single record per CDR3 protein comes from TCRdb applying MiXCR to the 5' RACE reads. The sample has 790,000 or so distinct CDR3 sequences; around 50% are singletons. The CDR3 has 15 amino acids. V was trimmed by 2 bases and J by 0 bases, leaving 6 bases between them. The V gene's germline CDR1 is SGHDT and CDR2 YYEEEE. The sequenced sample consisted of blood. The rearrangement links TRBV5-6 to TRBJ2-6, with D hard to call. The clonotype was recovered from a man in his forties or fifties in good health. The CDR3 sequence is CASSFRNSGANVLTF. The CDR3 nucleotides read TGTGCCAGCAGCTTTAGGAACTCTGGGGCCAACGTCCTGACTTTC.